The 28 T cell receptor beta chains reported below all come from one sample, sequenced in a study of neurological immune-mediated disorders. One entry per CDR3 protein results from TCRdb running MiXCR on the 5' RACE reads. The repertoire holds around 58,000 distinct CDR3 sequences, with around 3.4% as singletons. What was sequenced was PBMCs. These receptor sequences come from a woman in her fifties or sixties with multiple sclerosis.

This clonotype was detected ten times or more. This chain joins TRBV7-9 and TRBJ2-5, with D perhaps matching TRBD2 (5 bases). The germline V gene encodes CDR1 SEHNR and CDR2 FQNEAQ (reference sequence). V shed 4 bases and J shed 1 base, with 10 bases lying between them. CDR3 length: 14 amino acids. CDR3 in amino acids: CASSYTRSQETQYF. Here the CDR3 DNA reads TGTGCCAGCAGCTATACTAGATCCCAAGAGACCCAGTACTTC.

This clonotype appeared many times. This chain connects TRBV7-8 to TRBJ2-7; 9 nucleotides line up with TRBD1. Per germline, CDR1 SGHVS and CDR2 FQNEAQ. CDR3 length equals 15 residues. The ends lost 4 bases at V and 5 bases at J; junction bases unmatched: 9. The CDR3 DNA reads TGTGCCAGCAGCTATCCGACAGGGGGTATAGACGAGCAGTACTTC. Its translation: CASSYPTGGIDEQYF.

In regard to this clonotype: A read error is possible here, since a much larger clone lies one base away. This chain uses TRBV7-3 with TRBJ2-3; 9 bases are shared with TRBD2. Per the germline V gene, CDR1 is SGHTA and CDR2 is FQGTGA. This CDR3 comprises 16 residues. The DNA for the CDR3 is TGTGCCGGCAGCCCGGGGACTAGCCGGAGCACAGATACGCAGTATTTT. It codes for CAGSPGTSRSTDTQYF.

Many counts were recorded for this clonotype. V usage is TRBV20-1 and J usage is TRBJ1-2; 7 bases align to TRBD1. Germline lookup yields CDR1 DFQATT and CDR2 SNEGSKA (reference sequence). The CDR3 sequence is 13 residues long. V was pared by 1 base and J by 4 bases, with 3 bases of the junction left unmatched. The CDR3 DNA follows: TGCAGTGCTAGAGTGACAGGGAGCTATGGCTACACCTTC. This gives the protein CSARVTGSYGYTF.

V gene TRBV11-2 combines with J gene TRBJ1-1; no definite D call. The V end lost 2 bases, the J end lost 5 bases, and 18 bases lay between the germline ends. CDR1 SGHAT and CDR2 FQNNGV come from the germline V gene. The CDR3 runs to 16 residues. Here the CDR3 reads CASSLNYRERMTEAFF. CDR3 nucleotide sequence: TGTGCCAGCAGCTTAAATTACCGGGAGAGGATGACTGAAGCTTTCTTT.

This clonotype was detected ten times or more. The chain couples TRBV27 to TRBJ1-1; the D is unclear. The CDR3 runs to 19 residues. Looked up from germline, CDR1 is MNHEY and CDR2 is SMNVEV (reference sequence). V gave up 3 bases and J gave up 1 base, with 24 bases separating them. The CDR3 bases are TGTGCCAGCAGTTTTTCTGGGCCGGGGAGGGTGTTAGAGAACACTGAAGCTTTCTTT. Amino acid sequence: CASSFSGPGRVLENTEAFF.

The sample holds many counts of this clonotype. The V gene is TRBV5-1, the J gene TRBJ2-7; 7 nucleotides line up with TRBD1. V shed 4 bases, J shed 2 bases, and the junction held 3 bases outside the gene matches. The CDR3 is 13 amino acids. Germline assignment: CDR1 SGHRS and CDR2 YFSETQ. The CDR3 DNA reads TGCGCCAGCAGCCGGGACAGAGCCTACGAGCAGTACTTC. It translates to CASSRDRAYEQYF.

This clonotype was seen many times. CDR3 nucleotides: TGTGCCAGCAATGTCATCGGGACACACTATGGCTACACCTTC. The encoded protein is CASNVIGTHYGYTF. V and J are TRBV28 and TRBJ1-2; D might be TRBD1 (6 bases). The CDR3 is made up of 14 amino acids. The germline gives CDR1 MDHEN, CDR2 SYDVKM. Trimming removed 7 bases at V and 3 bases at J, with 15 bases between.

In its sample, this clonotype was seen many times. V is TRBV29-1 and J is TRBJ2-2; either TRBD1 or TRBD2 may supply D (8 bases each). V gave up 7 bases and J gave up 7 bases, with 22 bases separating them. The CDR3 contains 15 residues. Germline V lookup: CDR1 SQVTM, CDR2 ANQGSEA. The CDR3 loop is CSARGGRGQVGELFF. The DNA of the CDR3 is TGCAGCGCCCGGGGGGGCAGGGGGCAAGTCGGGGAGCTGTTTTTT.

This clonotype has a single count. A much larger clone lies one base from this, so it may be a read error. The chain is built from TRBV3-1 and TRBJ2-1; D remains unclear. Germline-derived CDR1 and CDR2 are LGHDT and YNNKEL (reference sequence). CDR3 length equals 12 residues. The CDR3 sequence is CVSSLLRNEQFF. DNA for the CDR3: TGTGTCAGCAGTCTCTTGCGGAATGAGCAGTTCTTC.

This clonotype was counted only a few times. The chain has TRBV6-1 and TRBJ2-3; 11 nucleotides match TRBD2. The germline CDR1 and CDR2 sequences are MNHNS and SASEGT. After removal of 7 bases from V and 3 bases from J, the junction contained 6 bases not matched to a gene. This CDR3 is built from 15 residues. As DNA, the CDR3 is TGTGCCAGCACCTATAGCGGGGGGGCGACAGATACGCAGTATTTT. This translates into CASTYSGGATDTQYF.

This clonotype was observed many times. The chain carries TRBV28 and TRBJ2-7, with TRBD2 matching over 8 bases. This CDR3 is built from 16 residues. Trimming removed 0 bases from V and 0 bases from J; junction bases left unmatched: 4. Germline lookup yields CDR1 MDHEN and CDR2 SYDVKM. The CDR3 reads CASSLWLAGASYEQYF. As DNA, the CDR3 is TGTGCCAGCAGTTTATGGCTAGCGGGCGCCTCCTACGAGCAGTACTTC. Combining the CDR3 with reference TRBV28 and TRBJ2-7 gives the whole variable domain DVKVTQSSRYLVKRTGEKVFLECVQDMDHENMFWYRQDPGLGLRLIYFSYDVKMKEKGDIPEGYSVSREKKERFSLILESASTNQTSMYLCASSLWLAGASYEQYFGPGTRLTVT.

This clonotype was seen repeatedly, ten times or more. The rearrangement links TRBV15 to TRBJ2-1, with 8 bases aligning to TRBD2. V was clipped by 2 bases and J by 7 bases; unmatched bases: 7. CDR3 size: 15 residues. From germline, CDR1 is LNHNV and CDR2 YYDKDF (reference sequence). The CDR3 DNA reads TGTGCCACCAGCAGACCCCCGGCGGGGGGTAATGAGCAGTTCTTC. Residues: CATSRPPAGGNEQFF.

There are many counts of this clonotype. V usage is TRBV28 and J usage is TRBJ2-1; 8 nucleotides align to TRBD2. This CDR3 has 15 residues. V gave up 6 bases and J gave up 13 bases; unmatched junction bases: 17. CDR1 is MDHEN and CDR2 is SYDVKM in the germline V gene. CDR3 protein: CASSPGGASTKRQFF. For the CDR3, the DNA is TGTGCCAGCAGCCCGGGGGGGGCGTCCACAAAACGTCAGTTCTTC.

This clonotype was counted ten times or more. The chain recombines TRBV12-3 or TRBV12-4 with TRBJ1-1, with 7 bases aligning to TRBD1. The J segment lost 5 bases and the V segment lost 5 bases, leaving 11 bases of the junction unmatched. The CDR3 covers 15 residues. The CDR3 loop is CASSKEGAGLTEAFF. The CDR3 DNA follows: TGTGCCAGCAGTAAAGAGGGGGCGGGATTGACTGAAGCTTTCTTT.

Ten or more counts support this clonotype. The CDR3: CATNLGSGTGNGYTF. In DNA form, the CDR3 reads TGTGCCACCAACTTAGGCTCCGGGACAGGGAATGGCTACACCTTC. The chain has TRBV15 and TRBJ1-2, with 9 bases aligning to TRBD1. The CDR3 is made up of 15 amino acids. The germline CDR1 and CDR2 sequences are LNHNV and YYDKDF (reference sequence). V dropped 7 bases and J dropped 6; count of bases not matched to a gene: 12.

This clonotype came up many times. The chain couples TRBV7-9 to TRBJ1-1; 7 bases agree with TRBD1. The ends lost 4 bases at V and 1 base at J; junction bases unmatched: 9. Germline-derived CDR1 and CDR2 are SEHNR and FQNEAQ (reference sequence). This CDR3 region has 16 residues. CDR3: CASSSRDSTRNTEAFF. The CDR3 coding sequence is TGTGCCAGCAGCTCCCGGGACAGCACCCGGAACACTGAAGCTTTCTTT.

This clonotype was found many times. The gene calls are TRBV15 and TRBJ1-2; D possibly corresponds to TRBD1 (6 bases). Per the germline V gene, CDR1 is LNHNV and CDR2 is YYDKDF (reference sequence). Trimming removed 4 bases at V and 10 bases at J, with 10 bases between. This CDR3 contains 11 residues. The CDR3 DNA reads TGTGCCACCAGCAACAGGGAAGTCTACACCTTC. It specifies CATSNREVYTF.

This clonotype occurred many times. The gene calls are TRBV29-1 and TRBJ2-1; D gene ambiguous. This CDR3 region has 14 residues. Per the germline V gene, CDR1 is SQVTM and CDR2 is ANQGSEA. V lost 6 bases and J lost 8, with 20 bases in between. Written as DNA, the CDR3 is TGCAGCGTGGACCCATCTTCCCGAGTTGATGAGCAGTTCTTC. Translating it yields CSVDPSSRVDEQFF.

In this sample, this clonotype turned up many times. This chain connects TRBV9 to TRBJ1-4, with D hard to call. The CDR3 extends over 14 amino acids. V lost 4 bases, J lost 0 bases, and 7 bases lay in between. The germline gives CDR1 SGDLS, CDR2 YYNGEE. CDR3 bases: TGTGCCAGCAGCCTGAGTACAACTAATGAAAAACTGTTTTTT. Translation gives CASSLSTTNEKLFF.

This clonotype was seen repeatedly, ten times or more. The genes are TRBV20-1 and TRBJ1-5, with no clear D. The CDR3 has 14 amino acids. V gave up 0 bases and J gave up 4 bases, with 10 bases separating them. CDR1 and CDR2 from the germline V gene are DFQATT and SNEGSKA (reference sequence). CDR3 region: CSARDRRGNQPQHF. CDR3 sequence (DNA): TGCAGTGCTAGAGACAGGCGGGGAAATCAGCCCCAGCATTTT.

The sample holds many counts of this clonotype. V gene TRBV20-1 combines with J gene TRBJ2-3, with 8 bases aligning to TRBD1. The length of the CDR3 is 14 residues. Trimming cost V 6 bases and J 1 base; bases outside gene matches: 6. The germline V gene has CDR1 DFQATT and CDR2 SNEGSKA (reference sequence). In DNA form, the CDR3 reads TGCAGTGCCCCTGGACAGGGAGGCACAGATACGCAGTATTTT. Translating gives CSAPGQGGTDTQYF.

The table lists this clonotype with many counts. The chain's CDR3 is CASSQDLQINQPQHF. The CDR3 nucleotides are TGCGCCAGCAGCCAAGATCTACAGATAAATCAGCCCCAGCATTTT. The chain recombines TRBV4-3 with TRBJ1-5; no definite D call. This CDR3 is built from 15 residues. CDR1 is LGHNA and CDR2 is YSLEER in the germline V gene. V gave up 0 bases and J gave up 4 bases, with 10 bases separating them.

In its sample, this clonotype was seen many times. The CDR3 bases are TGCAGTGCCAGACGGACAGACACTGAAGCTTTCTTT. Translating it yields CSARRTDTEAFF. The V and J genes are TRBV20-1 and TRBJ1-1; weak D call: TRBD1 (6 bases). This CDR3 comprises 12 residues. Trimming took 6 bases from V and 3 from J, leaving 11 bases between them. Germline V gene sequence: CDR1 DFQATT, CDR2 SNEGSKA (reference sequence).

There are many counts of this clonotype. The chain carries TRBV7-2 and TRBJ1-4, with a tentative D call TRBD1 (6 bases). The CDR3 has 14 amino acids. Germline loops: CDR1 SGHTA, CDR2 FQGNSA. Deletions cut 5 bases from V and 5 bases from J, with 12 bases between. This CDR3 reads CASSGRGKNEKLFF. CDR3 bases: TGTGCCAGCAGCGGCAGGGGAAAGAATGAAAAACTGTTTTTT.

This clonotype has at least ten counts. This sequence joins TRBV2 and TRBJ2-1, with TRBD2 as a possible D gene (6 bases). V lost 6 bases to trimming and J lost 6 bases, with 12 bases between them. The germline gives CDR1 SNHLY, CDR2 FYNNEI. The CDR3 runs 13 residues. CDR3 region: CASRTSMGNEQFF. The CDR3 DNA follows: TGTGCCAGCAGGACTAGTATGGGCAATGAGCAGTTCTTC.

This clonotype appeared many times. This rearrangement joins TRBV5-6 to TRBJ2-1, with TRBD2 as a possible D gene (5 bases). This CDR3 region has 14 residues. CDR1 SGHDT and CDR2 YYEEEE come from the germline V gene. V was cut by 2 bases and J by 8 bases, with 14 bases left in between. CDR3 bases: TGTGCCAGCAGCTTCATGGGTGCCGGGGATGAGCAGTTCTTC. Its translation: CASSFMGAGDEQFF. Full variable domain (outside the CDR3, taken from reference TRBV5-6 and TRBJ2-1): DAGVTQSPTHLIKTRGQQVTLRCSPKSGHDTVSWYQQALGQGPQFIFQYYEEEERQRGNFPDRFSGHQFPNYSSELNVNALLLGDSALYLCASSFMGAGDEQFFGPGTRLTVL.

In its sample, this clonotype was seen many times. This chain uses TRBV6-6 with TRBJ2-3; 7 bases line up with TRBD2. The J segment lost 2 bases and the V segment lost 2 bases, leaving 10 bases of the junction unmatched. Germline assignment: CDR1 MNHNY and CDR2 SVGAGI (reference sequence). The CDR3 loop spans 17 amino acids. As DNA, the CDR3 is TGTGCCAGCAGTTACCGAAGACTAGCTGAAATCACAGATACGCAGTATTTT. Translating gives CASSYRRLAEITDTQYF.